Below, one T cell receptor beta chain is given with its context. The antigen it recognizes is unknown. Per-base qualities were not stored, and no clone one base away is much larger. Receptor amplification or capture employed the immunoSEQ multiplex PCR assay. For the multiplex PCR, a mixture combining 60 forward primers for TCR Vbeta segments and 13 reverse primers for TCR Jbeta segments was used. A multiplex PCR assay on genomic DNA amplified the CDR3 region of rearranged TCR beta genes. Amplified TCR beta libraries were sequenced as 87-base-pair reads on the Illumina HiSeq System. The study's own analysis went as follows. Across the roughly 640 repertoires, a later analysis counted approximately 75 million unique TCR beta chains, 8.5 million to 12 million of which were shared by at least two donors. Raw reads were error-corrected and collapsed into unique sequences by a nearest-neighbor algorithm in which closely related sequences were merged to remove PCR and sequencing errors. Alignment of CDR3 sequences to IMGT reference sequences was used to assign V, D and J gene segments. For a sequence to be retained, at least a six-nucleotide match to both a V gene segment and a J gene segment was required. A rearrangement was called productive if the CDR3 had no stop codons and remained in frame with V and J, and every other rearrangement was called non-productive. CDR3 was defined by IMGT convention, running from the second conserved V-encoded cysteine to the conserved J-encoded phenylalanine. The earlier analysis of more than 450 of the donors excluded sequences that lacked an unambiguous match to a single V gene segment. An earlier analysis of over 450 of the donors classified V segments as functional when productive rearrangements were above 56.7% and as segregating when the standard deviation between donors was above 5%. A statistical classification framework was built to diagnose cytomegalovirus status from the catalog of TCR beta chain sequences. V and J gene assignment, in a later analysis, came from comparing TCR nucleotide sequences with IMGT/GENE-DB human TR gene sequences. A later analysis assigned CDR3 sequences and most-parsimonious VDJ recombination scenarios with the TCRdist pipeline. In a later analysis, each TCR beta chain was defined by its CDR3 amino acid sequence together with its V-gene family, and reads lacking a unique V-gene family were excluded. To address suspected cross-contamination and a sequencing artifact, a later analysis removed under 600 highly shared, low-generation-probability nucleotide sequences. For each public chain, a later analysis derived a clonal expansion index from normalized ranks of inferred template counts within each repertoire. In a later analysis, generation probabilities were computed with a VDJ recombination model fitted to out-of-frame rearrangements, and the resulting probabilities were checked against IGoR. In a later analysis, hypergeometric tests were used to score TCR-TCR, TCR-HLA and TCR-CMV co-occurrence, with a repertoire-size bias correction applied to TCR pairs. To estimate false discovery rates, a later analysis permuted the HLA or CMV assignments 20 times. In a later analysis, co-occurring TCRs were grouped using DBSCAN, and TCRdist sequence similarity was added for clustering within HLA-allele-positive subsets. Repertoires with fewer than 30,000 or more than 120,000 public chains were left out of co-occurrence clustering, as were about 5 repertoires with anomalous nucleotide sharing. TCRdb stores this immuneACCESS table with in-frame sequences only. Part of the clones is absent; in the studies checked, under half of the shortfall reflects unresolved V genes, and no reason is known for the rest. V and J calls and clone size are copied from that table; D and trimming were computed from the DNA. The sample yields 210,000 or so clones; 70% to 90% were counted once. The ten largest clones add up to 1% to 1.5% of the sample.

The CDR3 has 19 amino acids, counting the end cysteine and phenylalanine. Only the CDR3 DNA stays, 57 bases, in frame from base 1. V and J lose 8 bases and 0 bases, and a span of 23 bases separates them. The CDR1 and CDR2 encoded by the germline V gene are SGHVS and FQNEAQ. This sample stems from a study of cytomegalovirus exposure and HLA in healthy donors (dated by TCRdb to 2015 to 2018). Notes on the research overall: An earlier analysis of approximately 590 of the donors reported more than 250 Gb of sequence data and around 110 million unique TCR beta sequences from about 179 million T cells. HLA typing included class I and class II loci at four-digit resolution. Besides the first cohort of about 730 subjects, a separate validation cohort made up of roughly 120 different subjects was used. The study aimed to test whether signatures of past pathogen exposure could be identified by cataloging public T cell receptors. The T cell repertoires of under 700 subjects were profiled by immunosequencing and related to cytomegalovirus serostatus. Every discovery cohort repertoire had been produced on one sequencing platform. Rather than using new phenotypic data, the later analysis identified candidate immune exposures from TCR beta sequences and from how often those sequences occurred across donors. The number of donors typed differed by locus, with about 629-630 for A, B, C, DRB1 and DQB1, around 560 for DQA1, 600 to 610 for DPA1, and around 430 for DPB1. Across under 500 genotyped donors of the cohort, an average of about 240,000 unique TCR beta nucleotide sequences per donor were sequenced, and approximately 17% of those sequences were non-productive. The study combined high-throughput TCR immunosequencing, statistical association of individual TCRs with disease status, and machine learning to predict cytomegalovirus infection status. Among the roughly 390 genotyped donors, more than 70% belonged to the genetic ancestry cluster associated with self-reported Caucasian donors. Donor age, sex, ethnicity and CMV serostatus were collected together with the repertoire data. Genome-wide SNP genotypes for about 65% of the roughly 700 donors were used in a later genetic analysis, which treated that subset as a discovery cohort. An earlier analysis of a few hundred of the donors applied high-throughput TCR beta sequencing to assess whether each TCR beta V gene segment acted as functional or pseudogenic. Roughly five DR-DQ haplotypes were handled as single units for association and clustering because linkage in the cohort was strong. An early release covering just under 650 HLA-typed donors comprised 300 to 350 gigabases of sequencing data and around 80 million unique TCR sequences. A later analysis re-examined previously published TCR beta repertoires from around 670 donors and added high-resolution HLA genotyping to investigate patterns of TCR occurrence.

In total, over 600 healthy bone marrow donors made up the cohort. At the time of sampling, every cohort member was nominally healthy, though immune exposures that went unrecorded were likely present. CMV serostatus was positive for roughly 290 and negative for about 50% of the roughly 700 cohort members, and was not recorded for this donor. Every donor gave a peripheral blood sample, and the peripheral blood mononuclear cells from that sample were used for TCR beta sequencing. The Qiagen DNeasy Blood Extraction Kit was used to extract genomic DNA from the blood cell samples. Study-level results and caveats: In a later analysis, TCR association rates were found to vary across HLA loci, with the most associated TCRs seen for DRB1 alleles and the fewest for HLA-C alleles. CMV serostatus was the only immune exposure information available for the cohort. This cohort had only TCR beta chains sequenced, and the lack of alpha or paired-chain data limited which features could be detected. Because counts were too low, about 15 rarely observed V segments, including chromosome 9 orphons, were left out of the earlier analysis of a few hundred of the donors. A further reported finding was that TCR beta sequences accurately predicted the HLA-A and HLA-B alleles for most subjects in the first cohort. The authors suggested that the approach could potentially be generalized to other disease states and immunological phenotypes. Correlated functional status among segregating V segments might reflect linkage disequilibrium, but an unknown experimental factor could not be ruled out. A few of the identified cytomegalovirus-associated TCR beta chains were confirmed in vitro to be specific for cytomegalovirus antigens. Roughly uniform sequencing depth across donors was assumed in presence/absence analyses, although this assumption may not hold. Because the 87-base-pair reads could not distinguish some IMGT-functional V segments, including TRBV6-2 and TRBV6-3, those segments were excluded. A group of highly shared sequence variants was considered likely to be a technical artifact of the sequencing pipeline. A later analysis found that most CMV-associated TCR beta chains appeared HLA-restricted, with HLA associations seemingly driven largely by CMV exposure. A later analysis reported that several top co-occurrence clusters appeared linked to parvovirus B19, influenza, CMV and Epstein-Barr virus. Most TCR sequences were seen in very few donors, while some public TCRs were found in many individuals. An association between a missense DCLRE1C variant and V-gene and J-gene trimming of TCR beta chains was found in a later genetic analysis and replicated in an independent cohort. In a later analysis, HLA-associated TCR beta chains showed more clonal expansion and lower generation probabilities than non-associated chains that were equally common. The study listed 164 TCR beta chains as associated with cytomegalovirus. According to a later genetic analysis, donors in an Asian-associated ancestry cluster had fewer N-insertions in productive TCRs than the roughly 660-donor mean. Assigning TCR associations to individual alleles was difficult when HLA alleles, especially DR and DQ, strongly co-occurred. In both the original and validation cohorts, the classifier was reported to diagnose cytomegalovirus status with high specificity and sensitivity. In an earlier analysis of 587 of the donors, most TCR beta V segments were observed in productive rearrangements about 90% or about 30% of the time, broadly matching IMGT annotations. Specific HLA alleles were associated with roughly 17,000 TCR beta sequences at a false discovery rate of 0.05 in a later analysis. Because some donors lacked HLA typing at each locus, the association tests relied only on the typed subset.

Material for sequencing was PBMCs. This clonotype was obtained from a human donor in good health. The V and J genes are TRBV7-8 and TRBJ2-6, with TRBD2 tentatively as D gene (8 bases match). The nucleotide sequence reads TGTGCCAGCCCAACCAACCGGGAGGGGGCTAGCTCTGGGGCCAACGTCCTGACTTTC. This is translated as CASPTNREGASSGANVLTF.